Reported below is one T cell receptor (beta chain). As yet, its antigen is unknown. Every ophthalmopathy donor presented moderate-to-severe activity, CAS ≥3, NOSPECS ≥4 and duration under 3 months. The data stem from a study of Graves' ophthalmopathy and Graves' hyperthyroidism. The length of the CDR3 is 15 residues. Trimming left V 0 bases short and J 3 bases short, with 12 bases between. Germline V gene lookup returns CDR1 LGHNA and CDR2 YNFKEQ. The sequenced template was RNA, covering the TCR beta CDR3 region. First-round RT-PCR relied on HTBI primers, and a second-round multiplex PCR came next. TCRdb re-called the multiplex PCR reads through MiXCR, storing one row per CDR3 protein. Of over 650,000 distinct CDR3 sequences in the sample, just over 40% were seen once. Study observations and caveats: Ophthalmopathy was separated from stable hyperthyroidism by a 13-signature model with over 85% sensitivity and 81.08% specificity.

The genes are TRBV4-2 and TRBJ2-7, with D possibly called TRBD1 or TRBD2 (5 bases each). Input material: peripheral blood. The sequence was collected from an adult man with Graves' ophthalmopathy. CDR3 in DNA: TGTGCCAGCAGCCAAGATTGGGGACGGATCTACGAGCAGTACTTC. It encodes CASSQDWGRIYEQYF.